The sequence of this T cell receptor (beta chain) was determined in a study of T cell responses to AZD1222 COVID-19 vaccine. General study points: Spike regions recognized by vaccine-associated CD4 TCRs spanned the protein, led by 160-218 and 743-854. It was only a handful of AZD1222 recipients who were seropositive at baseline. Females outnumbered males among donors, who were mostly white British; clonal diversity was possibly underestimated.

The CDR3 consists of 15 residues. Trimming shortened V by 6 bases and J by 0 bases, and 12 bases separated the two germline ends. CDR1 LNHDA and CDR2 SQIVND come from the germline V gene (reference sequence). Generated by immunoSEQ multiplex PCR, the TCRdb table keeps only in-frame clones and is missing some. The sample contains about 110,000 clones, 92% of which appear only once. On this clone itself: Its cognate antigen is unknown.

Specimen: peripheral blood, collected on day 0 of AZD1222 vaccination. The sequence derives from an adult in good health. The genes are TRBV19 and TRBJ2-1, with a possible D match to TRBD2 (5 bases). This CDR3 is CASSLEAGSYNEQFF. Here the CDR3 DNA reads TGTGCCAGTAGCCTGGAGGCAGGCTCCTACAATGAGCAGTTCTTC.